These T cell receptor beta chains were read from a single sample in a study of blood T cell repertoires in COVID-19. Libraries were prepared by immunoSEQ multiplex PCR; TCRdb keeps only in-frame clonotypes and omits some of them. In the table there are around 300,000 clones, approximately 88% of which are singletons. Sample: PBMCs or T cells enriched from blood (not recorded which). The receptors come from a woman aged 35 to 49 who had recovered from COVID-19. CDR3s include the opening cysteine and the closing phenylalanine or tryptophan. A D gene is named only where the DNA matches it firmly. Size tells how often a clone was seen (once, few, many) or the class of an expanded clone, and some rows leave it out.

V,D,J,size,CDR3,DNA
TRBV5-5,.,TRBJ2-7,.,CASSYLTRENYEQYF,TGTGCCAGCAGCTACCTGACAAGAGAGAACTACGAGCAGTACTTC
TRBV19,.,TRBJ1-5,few,CASSVPSRAHSNQPQHF,TGTGCCAGTAGTGTACCATCAAGAGCCCATAGCAATCAGCCCCAGCATTTT
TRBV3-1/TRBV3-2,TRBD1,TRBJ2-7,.,CASSQYGQGGEQYF,TGTGCCAGCAGCCAATACGGACAGGGAGGCGAGCAGTACTTC
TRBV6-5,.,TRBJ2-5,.,CATSRPGETQYF,TGTGCCACGTCTAGGCCAGGGGAGACCCAGTACTTC
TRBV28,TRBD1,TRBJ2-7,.,CASSYQDRPTYEQYF,TGTGCCAGCAGTTACCAGGACAGGCCTACCTACGAGCAGTACTTC
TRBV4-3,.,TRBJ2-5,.,CASSQDRGETQYF,TGCGCCAGCAGCCAAGATCGGGGTGAGACCCAGTACTTC
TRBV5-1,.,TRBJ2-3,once,CASSLAGETDTQYF,TGCGCCAGCAGCTTGGCGGGAGAGACAGATACGCAGTATTTT
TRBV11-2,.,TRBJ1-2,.,CASSLLSVVSGAYGYTF,TGTGCCAGCAGCTTACTATCGGTAGTGAGTGGGGCCTATGGCTACACCTTC
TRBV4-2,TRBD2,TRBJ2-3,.,CASSHPAGADTQYF,TGTGCCAGCAGCCACCCAGCGGGAGCGGATACGCAGTATTTT
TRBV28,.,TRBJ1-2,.,CASSLTGEGYTF,TGTGCCAGCAGTCTGACAGGAGAGGGCTACACCTTC
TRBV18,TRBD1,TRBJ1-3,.,CASSPGTGYLSSGNTIYF,TGTGCCAGCTCACCTGGGACAGGATATCTCTCTTCTGGAAACACCATATATTTT
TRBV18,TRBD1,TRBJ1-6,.,CASSRDRANSPLHF,TGTGCCAGCTCACGGGACAGGGCTAATTCACCCCTCCACTTT
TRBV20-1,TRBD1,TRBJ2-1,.,CSASGTGGNEQFF,TGCAGTGCTAGTGGGACAGGGGGCAATGAGCAGTTCTTC
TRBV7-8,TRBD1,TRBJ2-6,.,CASSSTLDRAGANVLTF,TGTGCCAGCAGCTCGACCCTCGACAGGGCTGGGGCCAACGTCCTGACTTTC
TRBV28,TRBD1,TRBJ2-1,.,CASRTGVVGEQFF,TGTGCCAGCCGGACAGGGGTCGTCGGTGAGCAGTTCTTC
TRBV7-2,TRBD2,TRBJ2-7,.,CASSQGGSSDEQYF,TGTGCCAGCAGCCAGGGCGGGAGTAGCGACGAGCAGTACTTC
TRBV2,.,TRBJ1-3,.,CASKRTDRNTIYF,TGTGCCAGCAAGCGGACAGACCGAAACACCATATATTTT
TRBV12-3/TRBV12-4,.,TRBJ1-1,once,CASSLDISEAFF,TGTGCCAGCAGTCTTGACATTTCCGAAGCTTTCTTT
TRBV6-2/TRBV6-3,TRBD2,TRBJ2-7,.,CASSFLRGLAGGGYEQYF,TGTGCCAGCAGTTTCCTCCGCGGACTAGCGGGAGGGGGGTACGAGCAGTACTTC
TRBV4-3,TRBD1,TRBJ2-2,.,CASSQDWQGVTTGELFF,TGCGCCAGCAGCCAAGATTGGCAGGGGGTGACCACCGGGGAGCTGTTTTTT
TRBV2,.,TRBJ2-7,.,CASSVPDRYEQYF,TGTGCCAGCAGTGTTCCAGACAGATACGAGCAGTACTTC
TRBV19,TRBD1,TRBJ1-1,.,CASSADRVGNTEAFF,TGTGCCAGTAGTGCCGACAGGGTGGGGAACACTGAAGCTTTCTTT
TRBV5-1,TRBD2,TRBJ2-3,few,CASSSKREWGTDTQYF,TGCGCCAGCAGCAGCAAGCGGGAGTGGGGCACAGATACGCAGTATTTT